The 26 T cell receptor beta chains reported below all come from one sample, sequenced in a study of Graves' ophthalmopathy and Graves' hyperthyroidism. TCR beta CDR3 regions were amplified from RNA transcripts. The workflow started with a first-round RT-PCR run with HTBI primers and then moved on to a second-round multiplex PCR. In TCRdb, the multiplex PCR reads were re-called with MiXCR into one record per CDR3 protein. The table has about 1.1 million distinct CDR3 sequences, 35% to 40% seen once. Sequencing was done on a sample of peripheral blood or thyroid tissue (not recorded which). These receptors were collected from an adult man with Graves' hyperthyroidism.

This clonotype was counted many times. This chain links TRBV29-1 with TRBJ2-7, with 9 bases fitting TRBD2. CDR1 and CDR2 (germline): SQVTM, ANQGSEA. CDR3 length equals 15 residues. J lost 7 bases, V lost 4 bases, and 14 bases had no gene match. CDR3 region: CSVADTGTSRREQYF. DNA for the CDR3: TGCAGCGTTGCCGATACCGGGACTAGCAGGAGAGAGCAGTACTTC.

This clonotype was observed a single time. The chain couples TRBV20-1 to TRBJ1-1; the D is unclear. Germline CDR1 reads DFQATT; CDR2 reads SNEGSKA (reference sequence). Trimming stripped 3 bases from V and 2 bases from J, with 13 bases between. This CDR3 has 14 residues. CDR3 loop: CSAREREFNTEAFF. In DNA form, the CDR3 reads TGCAGTGCTAGGGAGCGGGAATTCAACACTGAAGCTTTCTTT.

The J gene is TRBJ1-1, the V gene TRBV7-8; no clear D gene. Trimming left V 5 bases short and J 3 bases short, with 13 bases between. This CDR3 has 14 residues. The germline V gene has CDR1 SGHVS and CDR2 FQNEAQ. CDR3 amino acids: CASSPTPRYTEAFF. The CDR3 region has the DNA TGTGCCAGCAGCCCGACCCCCCGGTACACTGAAGCTTTCTTT. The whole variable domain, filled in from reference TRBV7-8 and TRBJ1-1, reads GAGVSQSPRYKVAKRGQDVALRCDPISGHVSLFWYQQALGQGPEFLTYFQNEAQLDKSGLPSDRFFAERPEGSVSTLKIQRTQQEDSAVYLCASSPTPRYTEAFFGQGTRLTVV.

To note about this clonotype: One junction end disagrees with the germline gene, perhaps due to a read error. The CDR3 sequence: CTSRDRGQGSEQYF. The CDR3 DNA reads TGTACCAGCAGAGATCGTGGACAGGGCTCCGAGCAGTACTTC. The chain joins TRBV5-6 to TRBJ2-7, with TRBD1 matching 8 bases. Germline lookup yields CDR1 SGHDT and CDR2 YYEEEE. CDR3 length: 14 residues.

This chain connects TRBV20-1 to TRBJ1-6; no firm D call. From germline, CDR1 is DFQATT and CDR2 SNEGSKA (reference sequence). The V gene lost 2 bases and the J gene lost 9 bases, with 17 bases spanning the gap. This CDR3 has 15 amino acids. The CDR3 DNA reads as TGCAGTGCTAGACCGATCGGACCCGGCGGTTCACCCCTCCACTTT. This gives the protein CSARPIGPGGSPLHF.

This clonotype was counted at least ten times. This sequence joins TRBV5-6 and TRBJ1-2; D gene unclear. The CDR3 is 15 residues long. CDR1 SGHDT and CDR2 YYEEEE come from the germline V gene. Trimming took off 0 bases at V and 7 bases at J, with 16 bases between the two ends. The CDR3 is CASSLGTLDTRGYTF. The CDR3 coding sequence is TGTGCCAGCAGCTTGGGGACCCTTGACACTCGTGGCTACACCTTC.

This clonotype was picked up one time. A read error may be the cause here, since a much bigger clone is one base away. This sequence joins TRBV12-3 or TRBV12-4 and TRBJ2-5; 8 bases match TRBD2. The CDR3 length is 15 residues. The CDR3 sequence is CTSTKLAAAGETQYF. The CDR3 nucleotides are TGTACCAGCACCAAACTAGCGGCTGCCGGGGAGACCCAGTACTTC.

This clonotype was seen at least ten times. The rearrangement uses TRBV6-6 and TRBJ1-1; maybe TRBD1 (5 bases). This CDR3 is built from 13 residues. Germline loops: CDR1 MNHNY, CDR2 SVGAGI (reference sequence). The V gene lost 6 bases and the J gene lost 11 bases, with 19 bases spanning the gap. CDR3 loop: CASSTRTPLRAFF. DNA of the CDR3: TGTGCCAGCAGCACCCGGACACCGTTGAGGGCTTTCTTT.

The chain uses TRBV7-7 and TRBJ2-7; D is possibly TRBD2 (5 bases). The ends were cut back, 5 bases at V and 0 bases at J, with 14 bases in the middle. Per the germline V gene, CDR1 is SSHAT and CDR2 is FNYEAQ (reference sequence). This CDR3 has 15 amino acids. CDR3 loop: CASSPSLGLSYEQYF. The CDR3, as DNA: TGTGCCAGCAGCCCTAGTTTAGGACTCTCCTACGAGCAGTACTTC.

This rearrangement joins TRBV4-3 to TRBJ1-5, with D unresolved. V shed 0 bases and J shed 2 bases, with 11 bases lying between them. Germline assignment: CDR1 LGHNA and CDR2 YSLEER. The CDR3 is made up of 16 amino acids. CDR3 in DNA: TGCGCCAGCAGCCAAGAATACACGGAACGCAATCAGCCCCAGCATTTT. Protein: CASSQEYTERNQPQHF.

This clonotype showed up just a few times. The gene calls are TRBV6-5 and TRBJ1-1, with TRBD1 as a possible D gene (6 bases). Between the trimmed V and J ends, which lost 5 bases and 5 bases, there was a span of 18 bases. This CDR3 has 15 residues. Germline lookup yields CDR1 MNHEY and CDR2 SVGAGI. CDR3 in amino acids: CASSQRVTGSTEAFF. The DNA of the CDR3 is TGTGCCAGCAGTCAACGGGTCACAGGGTCAACTGAAGCTTTCTTT.

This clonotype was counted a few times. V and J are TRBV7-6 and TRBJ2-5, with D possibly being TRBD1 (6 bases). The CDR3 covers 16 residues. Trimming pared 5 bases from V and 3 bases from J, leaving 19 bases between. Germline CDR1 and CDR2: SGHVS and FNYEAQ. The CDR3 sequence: CASSPQTGKQKETQYF. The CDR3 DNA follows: TGTGCCAGCAGCCCTCAGACAGGAAAACAAAAAGAGACCCAGTACTTC.

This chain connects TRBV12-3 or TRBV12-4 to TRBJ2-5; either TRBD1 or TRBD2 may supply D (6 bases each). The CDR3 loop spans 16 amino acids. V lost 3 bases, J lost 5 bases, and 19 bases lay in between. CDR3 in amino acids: CASSFTGAGGWETQYF. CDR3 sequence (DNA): TGTGCCAGCAGTTTCACGGGGGCCGGTGGGTGGGAGACCCAGTACTTC.

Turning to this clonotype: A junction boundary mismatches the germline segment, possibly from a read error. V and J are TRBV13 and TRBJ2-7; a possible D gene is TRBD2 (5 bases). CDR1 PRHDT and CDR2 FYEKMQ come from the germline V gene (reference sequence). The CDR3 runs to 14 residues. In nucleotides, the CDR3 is TGTGCCAGCAGCCCGCTACGAGGGCCCTACGAGCAGTGCTTC. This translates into CASSPLRGPYEQCF.

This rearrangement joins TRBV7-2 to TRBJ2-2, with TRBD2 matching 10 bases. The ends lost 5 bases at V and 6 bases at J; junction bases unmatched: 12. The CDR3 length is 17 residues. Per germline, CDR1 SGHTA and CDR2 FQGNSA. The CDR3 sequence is CASSVPPGLARPGELFF. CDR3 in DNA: TGTGCCAGCAGCGTACCTCCGGGACTAGCGCGACCCGGGGAGCTGTTTTTT.

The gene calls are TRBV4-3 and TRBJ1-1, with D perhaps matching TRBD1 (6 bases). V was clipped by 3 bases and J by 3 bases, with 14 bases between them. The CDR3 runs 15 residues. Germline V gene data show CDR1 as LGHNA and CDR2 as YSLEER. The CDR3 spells CASSHTTTGYTEAFF. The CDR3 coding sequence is TGCGCCAGCAGCCATACCACGACAGGATACACTGAAGCTTTCTTT.

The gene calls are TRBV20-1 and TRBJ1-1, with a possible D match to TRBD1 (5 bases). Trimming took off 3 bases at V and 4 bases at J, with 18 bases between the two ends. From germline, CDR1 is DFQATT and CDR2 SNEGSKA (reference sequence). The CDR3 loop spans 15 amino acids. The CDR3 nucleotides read TGCAGTGCTAGTCGGGGGGTTTGGGAGGGCACTGAAGCTTTCTTT. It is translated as CSASRGVWEGTEAFF.

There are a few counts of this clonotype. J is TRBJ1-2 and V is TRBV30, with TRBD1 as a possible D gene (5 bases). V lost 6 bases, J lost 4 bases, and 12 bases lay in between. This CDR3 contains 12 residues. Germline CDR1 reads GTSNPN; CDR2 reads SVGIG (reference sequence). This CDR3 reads CACKSQGYGYTF. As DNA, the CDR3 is TGTGCCTGCAAATCCCAGGGCTATGGCTACACCTTC.

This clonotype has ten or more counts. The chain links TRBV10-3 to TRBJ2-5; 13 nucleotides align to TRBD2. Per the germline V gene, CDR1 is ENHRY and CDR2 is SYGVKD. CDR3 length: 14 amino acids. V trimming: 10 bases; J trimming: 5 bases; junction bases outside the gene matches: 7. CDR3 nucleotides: TGTGCCACCCGGACTAGCGGGAGTGGGGAGACCCAGTACTTC. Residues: CATRTSGSGETQYF.

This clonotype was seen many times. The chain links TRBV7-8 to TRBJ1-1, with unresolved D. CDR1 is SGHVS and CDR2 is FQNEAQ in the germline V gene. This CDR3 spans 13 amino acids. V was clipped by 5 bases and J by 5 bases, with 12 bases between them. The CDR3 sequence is CASSRRRETEAFF. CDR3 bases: TGTGCCAGCAGCCGAAGACGGGAAACTGAAGCTTTCTTT.

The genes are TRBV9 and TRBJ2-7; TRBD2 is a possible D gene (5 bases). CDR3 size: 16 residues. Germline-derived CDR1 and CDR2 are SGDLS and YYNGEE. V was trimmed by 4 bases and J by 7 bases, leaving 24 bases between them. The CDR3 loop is CASSLVPSLGIREQYF. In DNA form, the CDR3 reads TGTGCCAGCAGCTTAGTCCCCTCACTAGGAATACGGGAGCAGTACTTC.

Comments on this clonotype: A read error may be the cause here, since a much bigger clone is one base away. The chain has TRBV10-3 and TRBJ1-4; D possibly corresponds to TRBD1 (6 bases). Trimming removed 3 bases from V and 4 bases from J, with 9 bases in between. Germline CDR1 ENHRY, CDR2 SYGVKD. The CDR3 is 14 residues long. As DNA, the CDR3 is TGTGCCATCAGTGACACAGGGAATAATGAAAAACTGTTTTTT. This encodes CAISDTGNNEKLFF.

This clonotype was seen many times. This CDR3 is CASSFADNTEAFF. The DNA for the CDR3 is TGCGCCAGCAGCTTCGCAGATAACACTGAAGCTTTCTTT. The chain combines TRBV5-1 with TRBJ1-1; the D is unclear. The CDR3 extends over 13 amino acids. Trimming left V 2 bases short and J 2 bases short, with 7 bases between. Germline V gene lookup returns CDR1 SGHRS and CDR2 YFSETQ. Drawing the rest from reference TRBV5-1 and TRBJ1-1, the complete variable domain is KAGVTQTPRYLIKTRGQQVTLSCSPISGHRSVSWYQQTPGQGLQFLFEYFSETQRNKGNFPGRFSGRQFSNSRSEMNVSTLELGDSALYLCASSFADNTEAFFGQGTRLTVV.

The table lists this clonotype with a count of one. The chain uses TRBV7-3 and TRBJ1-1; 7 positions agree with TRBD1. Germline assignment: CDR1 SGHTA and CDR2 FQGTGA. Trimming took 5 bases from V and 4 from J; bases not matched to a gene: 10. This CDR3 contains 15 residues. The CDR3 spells CASSAGGGDATEAFF. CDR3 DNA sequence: TGTGCCAGCAGCGCAGGAGGGGGCGATGCCACTGAAGCTTTCTTT. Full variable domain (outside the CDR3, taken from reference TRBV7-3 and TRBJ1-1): GAGVSQTPSNKVTEKGKYVELRCDPISGHTALYWYRQSLGQGPEFLIYFQGTGAADDSGLPNDRFFAVRPEGSVSTLKIQRTERGDSAVYLCASSAGGGDATEAFFGQGTRLTVV.

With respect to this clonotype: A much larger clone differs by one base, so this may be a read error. Here the CDR3 reads CASSSTRPDTGELFF. Here the CDR3 DNA reads TGTGCCAGCAGCTCAACAAGGCCTGACACCGGGGAGCTGTTTTTT. This rearrangement joins TRBV7-2 to TRBJ2-2, with unresolved D. This CDR3 is 15 amino acids long. Deletions cut 4 bases from V and 3 bases from J, with 12 bases between. The V gene's germline CDR1 is SGHTA and CDR2 FQGNSA.

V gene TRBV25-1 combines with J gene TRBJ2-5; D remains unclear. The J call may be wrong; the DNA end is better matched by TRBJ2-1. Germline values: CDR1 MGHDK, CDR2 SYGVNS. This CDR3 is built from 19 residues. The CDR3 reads CASSEYGRSRQSSYNEQFF. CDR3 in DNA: TGTGCCAGCAGTGAATATGGGCGATCGCGGCAGAGTTCCTACAATGAGCAGTTCTTC.